This T cell receptor (beta chain) appears in the sequencing data of a study of T cell responses to AZD1222 COVID-19 vaccine. Data came from immunoSEQ multiplex PCR; TCRdb stores just in-frame clones and leaves some out. In the table there are some 170,000 clones, just over 90% of which are singletons. The CDR3 is 17 residues long. J lost 1 base, V lost 4 bases, and 5 bases had no gene match. Germline loops: CDR1 SGHNT, CDR2 YYREEE (reference sequence). This sequence joins TRBV5-4 and TRBJ2-3; TRBD2 matches at 14 bases. The specimen comprised peripheral blood, sampled on day 0 of AZD1222 vaccination. The receptor was isolated from an adult in good health. DNA of the CDR3: TGTGCCAGCAGCACAAGACTAGCGGGAGGGGGCACAGATACGCAGTATTTT. Translating gives CASSTRLAGGGTDTQYF.